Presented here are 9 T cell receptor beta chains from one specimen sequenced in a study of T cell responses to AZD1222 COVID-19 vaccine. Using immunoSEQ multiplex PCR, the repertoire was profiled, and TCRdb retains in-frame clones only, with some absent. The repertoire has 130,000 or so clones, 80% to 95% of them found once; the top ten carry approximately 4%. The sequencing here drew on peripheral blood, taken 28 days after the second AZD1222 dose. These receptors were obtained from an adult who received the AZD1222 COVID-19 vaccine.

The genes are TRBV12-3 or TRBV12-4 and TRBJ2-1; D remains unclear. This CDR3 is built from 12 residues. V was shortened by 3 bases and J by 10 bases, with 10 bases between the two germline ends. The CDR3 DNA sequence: TGTGCCAGCAGTTTCCCGAGGCACGAGCAGTTCTTC. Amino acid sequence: CASSFPRHEQFF.

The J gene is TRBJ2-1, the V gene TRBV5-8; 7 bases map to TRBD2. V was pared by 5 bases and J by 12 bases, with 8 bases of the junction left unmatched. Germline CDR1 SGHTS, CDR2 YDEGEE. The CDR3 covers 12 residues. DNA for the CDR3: TGTGCCAGCAGGTTGAATCCGGGAGGGCAGTTCTTC. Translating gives CASRLNPGGQFF.

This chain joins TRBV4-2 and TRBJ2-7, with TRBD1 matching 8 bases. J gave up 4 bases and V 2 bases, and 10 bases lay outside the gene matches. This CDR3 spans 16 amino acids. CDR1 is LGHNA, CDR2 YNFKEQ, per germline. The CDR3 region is CASSQQGTGFSYEQYF. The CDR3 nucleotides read TGTGCCAGCAGCCAACAAGGGACAGGTTTTTCTTACGAGCAGTACTTC.

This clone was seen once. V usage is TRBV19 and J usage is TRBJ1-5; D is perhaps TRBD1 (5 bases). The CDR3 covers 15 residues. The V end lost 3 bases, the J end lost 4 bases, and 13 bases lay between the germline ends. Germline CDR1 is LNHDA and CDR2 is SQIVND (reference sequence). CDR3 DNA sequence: TGTGCCAGTAGTATTTCGGGGGGACCTAATCAGCCCCAGCATTTT. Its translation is CASSISGGPNQPQHF.

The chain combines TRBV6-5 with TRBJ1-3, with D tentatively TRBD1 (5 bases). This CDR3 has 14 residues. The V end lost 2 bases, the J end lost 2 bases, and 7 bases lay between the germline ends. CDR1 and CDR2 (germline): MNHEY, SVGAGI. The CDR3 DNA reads TGTGCCAGCAGTTACGGGGACGCTGGAAACACCATATATTTT. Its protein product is CASSYGDAGNTIYF.

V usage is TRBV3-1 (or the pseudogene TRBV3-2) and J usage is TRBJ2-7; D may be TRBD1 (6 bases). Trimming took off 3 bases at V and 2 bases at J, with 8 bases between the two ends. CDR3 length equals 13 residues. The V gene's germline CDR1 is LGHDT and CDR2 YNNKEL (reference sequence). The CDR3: CASSQGATYEQYF. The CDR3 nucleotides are TGTGCCAGCAGCCAGGGGGCCACCTACGAGCAGTACTTC.

Here the CDR3 reads CATSRDAGSGGGWQYF. CDR3 DNA: TGTGCCACCAGCAGAGATGCAGGTAGCGGGGGAGGATGGCAGTATTTT. V is TRBV15 and J is TRBJ2-3; TRBD2 matches 9 bases. The CDR3 loop spans 16 amino acids. CDR1 and CDR2 (germline): LNHNV, YYDKDF (reference sequence). V trimming: 0 bases; J trimming: 11 bases; junction bases outside the gene matches: 12.

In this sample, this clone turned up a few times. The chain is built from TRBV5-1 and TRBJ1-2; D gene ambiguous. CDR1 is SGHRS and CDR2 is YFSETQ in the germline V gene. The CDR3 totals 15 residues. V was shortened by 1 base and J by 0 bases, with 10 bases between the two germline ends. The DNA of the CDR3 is TGCGCCAGCAGCTTGTTGGCGGGTCCTAACTATGGCTACACCTTC. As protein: CASSLLAGPNYGYTF.

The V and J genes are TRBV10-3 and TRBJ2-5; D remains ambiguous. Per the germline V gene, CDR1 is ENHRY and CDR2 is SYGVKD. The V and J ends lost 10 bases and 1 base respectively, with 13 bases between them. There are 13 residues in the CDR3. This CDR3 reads CATAIYPQETQYF. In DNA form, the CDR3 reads TGTGCCACCGCCATCTACCCCCAAGAGACCCAGTACTTC.